This T cell receptor (beta chain) was documented in a study of cytomegalovirus exposure and HLA in healthy donors. Primers for the PCR totalled 60 Vbeta and 13 Jbeta. Here immunoSEQ multiplex PCR was the method, and the copy in TCRdb shows in-frame clones only, minus some. The table lists under 200,000 clones, around 79% of them singletons. Germline V gene lookup returns CDR1 SGHNT and CDR2 YENEEA. This CDR3 region has 12 residues. J was trimmed by 8 bases and V by 5 bases; bases with no gene match: 5. The receptor was derived from a woman in her 40s in good health and CMV-seropositive. Material for sequencing was PBMCs. This chain connects TRBV11-3 to TRBJ1-2; 7 nucleotides align to TRBD1. Here the CDR3 DNA reads TGTGCCAGCAGCGCAGACAGGGTCGGCTACACCTTC. Translated, it gives CASSADRVGYTF.